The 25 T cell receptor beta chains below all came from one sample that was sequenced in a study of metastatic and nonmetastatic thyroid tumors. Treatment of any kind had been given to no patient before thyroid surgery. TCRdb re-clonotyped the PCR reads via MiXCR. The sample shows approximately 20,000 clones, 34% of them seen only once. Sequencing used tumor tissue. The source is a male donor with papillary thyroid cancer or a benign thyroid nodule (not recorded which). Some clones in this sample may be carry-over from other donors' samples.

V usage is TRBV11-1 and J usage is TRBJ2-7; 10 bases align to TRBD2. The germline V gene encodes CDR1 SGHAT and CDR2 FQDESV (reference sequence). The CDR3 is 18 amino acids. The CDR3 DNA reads TGTGCATGCAGCTTAGCAGTTCGACTAGCGGGCGGGAACTACGAGCAGTACTTC. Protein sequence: CACSLAVRLAGGNYEQYF.

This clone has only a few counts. CDR3 region: CASLLDWSYNEQFF. The DNA of the CDR3 is TGTGCCAGCCTCCTGGACTGGAGTTACAATGAGCAGTTCTTC. The chain is built from TRBV6-1 and TRBJ2-1, with D perhaps matching TRBD2 (5 bases). The CDR3 length is 14 residues. V lost 8 bases and J 4 bases, leaving 15 bases between the germline ends. Looked up from germline, CDR1 is MNHNS and CDR2 is SASEGT.

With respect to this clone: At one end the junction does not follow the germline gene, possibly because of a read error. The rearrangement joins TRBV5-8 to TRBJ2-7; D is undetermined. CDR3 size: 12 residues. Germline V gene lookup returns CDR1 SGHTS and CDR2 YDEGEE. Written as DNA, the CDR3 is TGTGCCAGCATCTTGGATCGTTATGAGCAGTACTTC. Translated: CASILDRYEQYF.

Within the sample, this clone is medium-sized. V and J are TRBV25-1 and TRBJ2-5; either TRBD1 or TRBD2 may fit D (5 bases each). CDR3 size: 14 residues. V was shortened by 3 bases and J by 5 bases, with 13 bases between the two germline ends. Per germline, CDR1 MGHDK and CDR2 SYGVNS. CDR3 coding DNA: TGTGCCAGCAGTGACCCCGGGGCCGGGGAGACCCAGTACTTC. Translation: CASSDPGAGETQYF.

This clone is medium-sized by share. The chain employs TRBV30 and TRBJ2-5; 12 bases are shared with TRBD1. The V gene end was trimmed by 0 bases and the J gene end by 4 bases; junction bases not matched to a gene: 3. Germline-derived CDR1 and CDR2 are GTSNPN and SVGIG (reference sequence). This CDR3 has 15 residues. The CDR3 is CAWSVGQGATETQYF. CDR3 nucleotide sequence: TGTGCCTGGAGTGTGGGACAGGGGGCAACAGAGACCCAGTACTTC.

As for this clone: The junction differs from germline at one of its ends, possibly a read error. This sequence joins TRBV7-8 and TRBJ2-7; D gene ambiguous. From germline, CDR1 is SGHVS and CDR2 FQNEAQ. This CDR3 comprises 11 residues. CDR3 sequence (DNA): TGCGCCAGCAGCCCCCCCGGCGAGGAGTACTTC. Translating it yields CASSPPGEEYF.

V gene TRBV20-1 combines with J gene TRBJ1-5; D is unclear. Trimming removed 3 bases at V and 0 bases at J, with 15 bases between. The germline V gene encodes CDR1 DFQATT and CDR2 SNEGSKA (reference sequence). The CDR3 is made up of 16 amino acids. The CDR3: CSAREAASISNQPQHF. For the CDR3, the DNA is TGCAGTGCTAGGGAAGCGGCATCGATTAGCAATCAGCCCCAGCATTTT.

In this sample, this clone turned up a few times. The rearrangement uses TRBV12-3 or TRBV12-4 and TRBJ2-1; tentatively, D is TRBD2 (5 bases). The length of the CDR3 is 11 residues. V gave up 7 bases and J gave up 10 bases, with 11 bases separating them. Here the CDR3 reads CASNSLGEQFF. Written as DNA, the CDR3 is TGTGCCAGCAATTCACTAGGCGAGCAGTTCTTC.

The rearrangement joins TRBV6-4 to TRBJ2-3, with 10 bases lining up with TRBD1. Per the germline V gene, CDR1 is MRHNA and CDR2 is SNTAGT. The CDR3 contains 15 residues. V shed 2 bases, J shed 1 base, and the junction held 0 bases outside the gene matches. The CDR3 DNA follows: TGTGCCAGCAGTGACGGGACAGGGGGCACAGATACGCAGTATTTT. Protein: CASSDGTGGTDTQYF.

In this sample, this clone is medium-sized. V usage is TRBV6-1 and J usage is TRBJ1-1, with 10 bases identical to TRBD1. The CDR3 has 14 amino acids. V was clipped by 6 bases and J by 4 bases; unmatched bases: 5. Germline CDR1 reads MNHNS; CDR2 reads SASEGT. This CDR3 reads CASRKRTGGTEAFF. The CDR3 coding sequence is TGTGCCAGCAGAAAGCGGACAGGGGGCACTGAAGCTTTCTTT.

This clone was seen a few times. CDR3 DNA sequence: TGTGCCAGCAGTGGTAATCCGGGACAGGCTAACTATGGCTACACCTTC. The encoded protein is CASSGNPGQANYGYTF. The gene calls are TRBV6-1 and TRBJ1-2; 8 bases line up with TRBD1. Germline CDR1 and CDR2: MNHNS and SASEGT. This CDR3 has 16 amino acids. The J segment lost 0 bases and the V segment lost 4 bases, leaving 7 bases of the junction unmatched.

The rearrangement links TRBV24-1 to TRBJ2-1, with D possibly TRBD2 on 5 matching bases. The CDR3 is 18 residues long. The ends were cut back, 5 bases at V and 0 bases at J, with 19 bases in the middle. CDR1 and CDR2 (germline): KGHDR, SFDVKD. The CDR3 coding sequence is TGTGCCACCAGTGGATCCCCGCGAGGGAGTCCCTCCTACAATGAGCAGTTCTTC. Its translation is CATSGSPRGSPSYNEQFF.

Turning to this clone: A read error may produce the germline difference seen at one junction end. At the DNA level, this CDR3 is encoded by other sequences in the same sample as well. The CDR3 loop reads CASSGGQFTTGANFLTF. The CDR3 DNA sequence: TGTGCCAGCAGCGGGGGACAGTTTACGACTGGGGCCAACTTCCTGACTTTC. The chain links TRBV6-1 to TRBJ2-6, with D perhaps TRBD1 (7 bases). This CDR3 contains 17 residues. Germline CDR1 MNHNS, CDR2 SASEGT.

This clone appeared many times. The CDR3 loop reads CASSPRLPYQETQYF. CDR3 sequence (DNA): TGTGCCAGCAGTCCCAGGCTCCCGTACCAAGAGACCCAGTACTTC. This chain joins TRBV7-8 and TRBJ2-5; D is unclear. Trimming shortened V by 6 bases and J by 0 bases, and 14 bases separated the two germline ends. The CDR3 contains 15 residues. Germline values: CDR1 SGHVS, CDR2 FQNEAQ.

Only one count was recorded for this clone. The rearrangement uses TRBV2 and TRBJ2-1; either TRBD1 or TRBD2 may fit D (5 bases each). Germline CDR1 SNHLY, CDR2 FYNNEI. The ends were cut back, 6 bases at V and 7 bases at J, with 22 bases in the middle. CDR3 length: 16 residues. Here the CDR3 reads CASRLLQDFRSNEQFF. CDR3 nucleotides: TGTGCCAGCAGGTTGCTACAGGACTTTCGATCAAATGAGCAGTTCTTC.

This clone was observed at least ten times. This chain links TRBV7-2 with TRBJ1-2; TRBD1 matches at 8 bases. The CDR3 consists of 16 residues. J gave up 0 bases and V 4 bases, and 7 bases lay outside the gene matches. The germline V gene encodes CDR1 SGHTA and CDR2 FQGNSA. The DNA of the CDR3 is TGTGCCAGCAGCTCATACAGGGGGAGCTCTAACTATGGCTACACCTTC. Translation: CASSSYRGSSNYGYTF.

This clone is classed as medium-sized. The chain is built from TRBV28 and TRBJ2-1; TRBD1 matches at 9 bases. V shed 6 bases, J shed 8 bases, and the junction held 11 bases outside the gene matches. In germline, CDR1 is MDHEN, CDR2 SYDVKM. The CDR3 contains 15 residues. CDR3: CASRHTGTGRHEQFF. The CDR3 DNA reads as TGTGCCAGCAGACATACCGGGACAGGGAGGCATGAGCAGTTCTTC.

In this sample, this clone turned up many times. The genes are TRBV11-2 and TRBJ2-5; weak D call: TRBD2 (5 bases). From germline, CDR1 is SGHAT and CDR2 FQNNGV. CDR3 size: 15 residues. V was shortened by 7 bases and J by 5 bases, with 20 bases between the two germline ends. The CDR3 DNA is TGTGCCAGCAACACCGGTGGAGCCTCGGGGGAGACCCAGTACTTC. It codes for CASNTGGASGETQYF.

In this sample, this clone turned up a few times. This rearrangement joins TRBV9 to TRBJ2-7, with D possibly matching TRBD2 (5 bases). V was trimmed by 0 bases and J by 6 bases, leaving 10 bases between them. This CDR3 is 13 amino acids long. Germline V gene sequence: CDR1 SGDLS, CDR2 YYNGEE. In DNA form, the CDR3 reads TGTGCCAGCAGCGTAGGGGTCGGGGTCGAGCAGTACTTC. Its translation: CASSVGVGVEQYF.

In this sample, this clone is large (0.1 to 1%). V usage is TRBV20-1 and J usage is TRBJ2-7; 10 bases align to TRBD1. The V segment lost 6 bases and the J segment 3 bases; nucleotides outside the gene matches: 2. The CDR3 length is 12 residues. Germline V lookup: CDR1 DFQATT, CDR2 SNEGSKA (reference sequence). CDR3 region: CSADRGNYEQYF. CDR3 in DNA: TGCAGTGCGGACAGGGGGAACTACGAGCAGTACTTC.

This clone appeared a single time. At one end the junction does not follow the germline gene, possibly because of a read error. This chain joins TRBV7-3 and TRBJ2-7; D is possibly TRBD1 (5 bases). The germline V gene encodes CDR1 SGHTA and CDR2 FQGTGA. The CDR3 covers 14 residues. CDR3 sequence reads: CAISLGARVHEQYF. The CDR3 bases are TGTGCCATCAGCTTAGGTGCCAGGGTGCACGAGCAGTACTTC.

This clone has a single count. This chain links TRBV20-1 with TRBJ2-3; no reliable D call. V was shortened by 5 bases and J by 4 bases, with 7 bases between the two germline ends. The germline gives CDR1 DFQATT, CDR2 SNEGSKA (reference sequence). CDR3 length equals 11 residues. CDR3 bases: TGCAGTGCTTCGGACGCAGATACGCAGTATTTT. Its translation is CSASDADTQYF.

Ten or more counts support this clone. DNA of the CDR3: TGCGCCAGCAGCTTGGACCCGGGGGGCGATACGCAGTATTTT. Protein sequence: CASSLDPGGDTQYF. The chain couples TRBV5-1 to TRBJ2-3; tentatively, D is TRBD2 (7 bases). Between the trimmed V and J ends, which lost 0 bases and 6 bases, there was a span of 11 bases. Germline CDR1 reads SGHRS; CDR2 reads YFSETQ. This CDR3 comprises 14 residues. Together with reference TRBV5-1 and TRBJ2-3, the CDR3 gives the full variable domain: KAGVTQTPRYLIKTRGQQVTLSCSPISGHRSVSWYQQTPGQGLQFLFEYFSETQRNKGNFPGRFSGRQFSNSRSEMNVSTLELGDSALYLCASSLDPGGDTQYFGPGTRLTVL.

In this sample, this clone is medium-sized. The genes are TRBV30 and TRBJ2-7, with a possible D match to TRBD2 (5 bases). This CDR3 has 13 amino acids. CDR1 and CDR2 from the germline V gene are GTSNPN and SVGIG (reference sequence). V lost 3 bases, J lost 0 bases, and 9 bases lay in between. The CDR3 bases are TGTGCCTGGAGGGACTTCTACTCCTACGAGCAGTACTTC. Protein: CAWRDFYSYEQYF.

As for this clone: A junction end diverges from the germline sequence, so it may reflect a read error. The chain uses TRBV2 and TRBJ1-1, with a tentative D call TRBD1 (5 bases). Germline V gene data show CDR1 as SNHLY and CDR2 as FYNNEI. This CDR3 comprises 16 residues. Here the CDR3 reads CASSALMWVSDTVAFF. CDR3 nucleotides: TGTGCCAGCAGTGCACTGATGTGGGTGTCGGACACTGTAGCTTTCTTT.